This T cell receptor (beta chain) was recorded in a study of cytomegalovirus exposure and HLA in healthy donors. Overall study: Both the 100 to 150 validation repertoires and the 666 first-cohort repertoires used the same platform, as reported by a later analysis.

Sequencing was performed with immunoSEQ multiplex PCR; in TCRdb, only in-frame clones are kept and a portion is missing. The profile shows 260,000 or so clones, around nine tenths of them singletons. On this clone itself: The antigen is unknown.

Whole-study results and caveats: The study flagged fewer than 200 TCR beta chains as cytomegalovirus-associated.

CDR1 MDHEN and CDR2 SYDVKM come from the germline V gene. The J segment lost 5 bases and the V segment lost 6 bases, leaving 10 bases of the junction unmatched. The CDR3 has 14 amino acids. This sequence was found in a man in his late teens or twenties in good health and CMV-seronegative. Sequenced: PBMCs. The chain links TRBV28 to TRBJ2-7, with 7 bases identical to TRBD1. CDR3 loop: CASSRQGVRNEQYF. CDR3 nucleotide sequence: TGTGCCAGCAGCCGACAGGGTGTCAGGAACGAGCAGTACTTC.